The clone carrying this T cell receptor (beta chain) was counted a few times. The CDR3 length is 13 residues. After removal of 5 bases from V and 5 bases from J, the junction contained 4 bases not matched to a gene. Some clones are missing from TCRdb's copy, which holds only in-frame ones; the method was immunoSEQ multiplex PCR. This repertoire shows fewer than 60,000 clones, about 81% found once; its top ten account for more than 30%. These data come from a study of blood T cell repertoires in COVID-19. V is TRBV12-3 or TRBV12-4 and J is TRBJ1-1, with 8 bases that match TRBD1. Material for sequencing was peripheral blood. This receptor was identified in a man aged 55 to 70 with COVID-19, enrolled during active disease. The CDR3 spells CASSQRTGTEAFF. The CDR3 DNA sequence: TGTGCCAGCAGTCAACGGACAGGGACTGAAGCTTTCTTT.